The count of the clone carrying this T cell receptor beta chain is one. The sample originates from a study of blood T cell repertoires in COVID-19. At the level of the study: Samples of COVID-19 (acute and convalescent) were obtained from the United States, Italy and Spain. PBMCs, B-cell-depleted T cells, or T cells provided the cDNA or gDNA that made up the material.

Authors' data handling: Reference gene primer amplification in the assay estimated nucleated cell counts. The method was immunoSEQ multiplex PCR; TCRdb's version includes in-frame clones alone and lacks a portion of them. That table is the source of V, J and clone size, and D and trimming were worked out from the DNA. The sample consists of around 300,000 clones, under 90% of them appearing once. Germline loops: CDR1 SGHDT, CDR2 YYEEEE. V lost 0 bases and J lost 6; bases outside the gene matches: 10. This CDR3 spans 16 amino acids. While infection was still active, Seattle patients were enrolled and then followed longitudinally.

Sequenced sample: peripheral blood. V gene TRBV5-6 combines with J gene TRBJ2-7; 9 nucleotides match TRBD2. The receptor comes from a woman aged 25 to 39 with COVID-19, enrolled during active disease. The CDR3 spells CASSLDLAGSLGEQYF. Here the CDR3 DNA reads TGTGCCAGCAGCTTGGATCTAGCGGGAAGTTTAGGCGAGCAGTACTTC.